These 9 T cell receptor beta chains originate from one sample sequenced in a study of T cells in localized non-small cell lung cancer. Using immunoSEQ multiplex PCR, the repertoire was profiled, and TCRdb retains in-frame clones only, with some absent. The table records over 10,000 clones, 86% of them present only once. Sample: peripheral blood, taken before any cancer treatment. The receptors were sampled from a male donor at least 60 years old with stage III lung adenocarcinoma.

This clone was counted a single time. The J gene is TRBJ2-7, the V gene TRBV7-6, with 10 bases identical to TRBD2. The CDR3 loop spans 15 amino acids. J gave up 0 bases and V 5 bases, and 4 bases lay outside the gene matches. Germline lookup yields CDR1 SGHVS and CDR2 FNYEAQ. CDR3: CASSPRLAGSYEQYF. Here the CDR3 DNA reads TGTGCCAGCAGCCCGAGACTAGCGGGCTCCTACGAGCAGTACTTC.

V and J are TRBV18 and TRBJ2-1, with 11 bases lining up with TRBD1. Trimming cost V 3 bases and J 6 bases; bases outside gene matches: 7. Per the germline V gene, CDR1 is KGHSH and CDR2 is LQKENI. The CDR3 totals 16 residues. CDR3 nucleotide sequence: TGTGCCAGCTCACCGCTCTACGGGACAGGGGGCAATGAGCAGTTCTTC. Translating it yields CASSPLYGTGGNEQFF.

The genes are TRBV4-1 and TRBJ1-3; a weak D match, TRBD1 (6 bases). CDR3 size: 16 residues. Germline CDR1 reads MGHRA; CDR2 reads YSYEKL. Trimming took off 0 bases at V and 0 bases at J, with 9 bases between the two ends. This chain's CDR3 is CASSQESGASGNTIYF. CDR3 DNA sequence: TGCGCCAGCAGCCAAGAATCAGGGGCCTCTGGAAACACCATATATTTT.

This chain connects TRBV14 to TRBJ1-6; no clear D gene. V dropped 1 base and J dropped 4 bases, with 5 bases sitting between them. This CDR3 comprises 14 residues. Germline loops: CDR1 SGHDN, CDR2 FVKESK. The CDR3 here is CASSQGHYNSPLHF. In DNA, the CDR3 is TGTGCCAGCAGCCAAGGACATTATAATTCACCCCTCCACTTT.

V is TRBV19 and J is TRBJ1-6, with 10 bases matching TRBD1. J gave up 7 bases and V 7 bases, and 7 bases lay outside the gene matches. Germline CDR1 LNHDA, CDR2 SQIVND (reference sequence). CDR3 length: 15 amino acids. CDR3 loop: CASMTRTGGNSPLHF. In DNA, the CDR3 is TGTGCCAGTATGACTAGGACAGGGGGAAATTCACCCCTCCACTTT. The variable domain in full, with the rest retrieved from reference TRBV19 and TRBJ1-6, is DGGITQSPKYLFRKEGQNVTLSCEQNLNHDAMYWYRQDPGQGLRLIYYSQIVNDFQKGDIAEGYSVSREKKESFPLTVTSAQKNPTAFYLCASMTRTGGNSPLHFGNGTRLTVT.

The table lists this clone with a count of one. This chain links TRBV6-5 with TRBJ2-6; no firm D call. This CDR3 contains 13 residues. CDR1 is MNHEY and CDR2 is SVGAGI in the germline V gene. Trimming pared 5 bases from V and 2 bases from J, leaving 4 bases between. This CDR3 reads CASSSAGANVLTF. CDR3 DNA: TGTGCCAGCAGTAGTGCTGGGGCCAACGTCCTGACTTTC.

The V and J genes are TRBV4-2 and TRBJ1-6, with D hard to call. V was cut by 3 bases and J by 0 bases, with 12 bases left in between. The length of the CDR3 is 17 residues. Germline V gene data show CDR1 as LGHNA and CDR2 as YNFKEQ. The CDR3 sequence is CASSQAEIRSYNSPLHF. The CDR3 DNA follows: TGTGCCAGCAGCCAGGCCGAAATCCGCTCCTATAATTCACCCCTCCACTTT.

The chain has TRBV28 and TRBJ2-1, with 7 bases matching TRBD1. Germline V gene lookup returns CDR1 MDHEN and CDR2 SYDVKM. Trimming cost V 5 bases and J 0 bases; bases outside gene matches: 7. The CDR3 contains 16 residues. CDR3 loop: CASSTSGDSSYNEQFF. CDR3 coding DNA: TGTGCCAGCAGTACCTCAGGGGACAGCTCCTACAATGAGCAGTTCTTC.

This chain joins TRBV6-1 and TRBJ1-1; TRBD1 might be the D (5 bases). V shed 5 bases and J shed 12 bases, with 19 bases lying between them. The CDR3 spans 13 residues. Germline CDR1 and CDR2: MNHNS and SASEGT. This CDR3 reads CASSIHREGETFF. The CDR3 nucleotides are TGTGCCAGCAGTATACACCGGGAAGGGGAAACTTTCTTT.